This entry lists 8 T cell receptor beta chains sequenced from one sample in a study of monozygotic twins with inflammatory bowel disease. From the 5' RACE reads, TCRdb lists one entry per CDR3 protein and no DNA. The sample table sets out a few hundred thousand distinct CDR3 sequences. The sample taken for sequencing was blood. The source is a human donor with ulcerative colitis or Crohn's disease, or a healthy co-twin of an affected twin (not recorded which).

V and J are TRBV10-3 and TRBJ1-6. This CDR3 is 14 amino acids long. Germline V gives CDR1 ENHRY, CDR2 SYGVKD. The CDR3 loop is CAISESSPNSPLHF.

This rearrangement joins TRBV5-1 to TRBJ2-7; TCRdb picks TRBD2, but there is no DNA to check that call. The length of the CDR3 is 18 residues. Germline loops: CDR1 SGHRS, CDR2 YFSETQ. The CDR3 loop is CASSLSSGPGLAAYEQYF.

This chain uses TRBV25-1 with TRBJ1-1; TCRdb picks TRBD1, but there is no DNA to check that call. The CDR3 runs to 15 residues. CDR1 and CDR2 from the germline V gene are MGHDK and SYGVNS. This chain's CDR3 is CASSDPDSRNTEAFF.

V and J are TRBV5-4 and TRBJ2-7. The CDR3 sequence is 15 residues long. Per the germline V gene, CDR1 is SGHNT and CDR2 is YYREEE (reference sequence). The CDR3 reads CASSLAQRSTGEQYF.

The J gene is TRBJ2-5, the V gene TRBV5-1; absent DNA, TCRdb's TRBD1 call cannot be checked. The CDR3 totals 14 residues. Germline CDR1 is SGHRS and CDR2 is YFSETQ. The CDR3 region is CASSLQGADETQYF.

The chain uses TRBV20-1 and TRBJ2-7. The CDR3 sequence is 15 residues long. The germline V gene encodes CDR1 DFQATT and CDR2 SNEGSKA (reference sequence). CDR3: CSARDRQESSYEQYF.

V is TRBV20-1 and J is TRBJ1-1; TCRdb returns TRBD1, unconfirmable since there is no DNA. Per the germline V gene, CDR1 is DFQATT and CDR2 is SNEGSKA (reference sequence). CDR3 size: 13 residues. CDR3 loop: CSARGGGVAEAFF.

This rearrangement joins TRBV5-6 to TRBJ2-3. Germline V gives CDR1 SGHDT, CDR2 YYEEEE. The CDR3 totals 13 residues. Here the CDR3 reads CASSLTPADTQYF.